This T cell receptor beta chain appears in the sequencing data of a study of T cell responses to AZD1222 COVID-19 vaccine. This CDR3 contains 16 residues. V lost 5 bases and J lost 6; bases outside the gene matches: 7. Per the germline V gene, CDR1 is SGHTA and CDR2 is FQGNSA. Here immunoSEQ multiplex PCR was the method, and the copy in TCRdb shows in-frame clones only, minus some. The sample contains around 130,000 clones, 75% to 95% of which appear only once. Sequencing used peripheral blood, obtained 28 days after the second AZD1222 dose. This chain uses TRBV7-2 with TRBJ2-3; the match to TRBD2 covers 14 bases. This TCR was sampled from an adult who received the AZD1222 COVID-19 vaccine. CDR3 residues: CASSPGGTSGSDTQYF. The CDR3 nucleotides read TGTGCCAGCAGCCCTGGAGGGACTAGCGGGAGTGATACGCAGTATTTT.